Below, one TCR beta chain is given with its context. Its antigen is not identified. The repertoire was sequenced with immunoSEQ multiplex PCR; TCRdb's copy has only in-frame clones and lacks some. The repertoire has about 640,000 clones, around 72% of them found once; the top ten carry 1.8%. This sample is part of a study of shared clonotypes between healthy human individuals. Points from the study as a whole: Rarefaction analysis demonstrated incomplete sorted-subset sequencing notwithstanding large depth.

The sequence was collected from a woman aged 25-40 years in good health. Sequencing was done on a sample of memory CD4+ T cells sorted from blood. Subset given: CD45RA-negative fraction.

CDR3 sequence reads: CASSMNTEAFF. The CDR3 DNA sequence: TGTGCCAGCAGTATGAACACTGAAGCTTTCTTT. The V call is TRBV6-1, the J call TRBJ1-1; D unresolved. The ends were cut back, 5 bases at V and 0 bases at J, with 1 base in the middle. There are 11 residues in the CDR3. Germline V gene data show CDR1 as MNHNS and CDR2 as SASEGT.